These 25 T cell receptor beta chains were sequenced from one sample in a study of OX40 agonist ivuxolimab in advanced cancers. Measured with immunoSEQ multiplex PCR; TCRdb has only the in-frame clones, and not every one. This sample has tens of thousands of clones; 85% to 95% occur once, and the top ten carry roughly 6.5%. Sequencing was performed on CD4+ or CD8+ T cells sorted from blood, taken in a trial of the OX40 agonist ivuxolimab. The source of these receptors is an adult with an advanced solid tumor such as melanoma, head and neck, liver or kidney cancer.

The CDR3 region is CASSGTGLAGQADTQYF. CDR3 DNA: TGTGCCAGCAGCGGCACGGGACTAGCGGGGCAGGCAGATACGCAGTATTTT. The J gene is TRBJ2-3, the V gene TRBV11-3; 13 positions match TRBD2. This CDR3 is built from 17 residues. V dropped 5 bases and J dropped 4; count of bases not matched to a gene: 9. From germline, CDR1 is SGHNT and CDR2 YENEEA.

The rearrangement joins TRBV4-1 to TRBJ2-5; D is undetermined. Per germline, CDR1 MGHRA and CDR2 YSYEKL. Trimming stripped 4 bases from V and 2 bases from J, with 14 bases between. The CDR3 runs to 15 residues. The CDR3, as DNA: TGCGCCAGCAGCCTGGGGAACTTCGGGCAAGAGACCCAGTACTTC. As protein: CASSLGNFGQETQYF.

The V and J genes are TRBV21-1 and TRBJ2-3; the table's D call TRBD2 went unverified against the DNA. TRBV21-1 is assigned pseudogene status. This CDR3 is built from 14 residues. The CDR3 reads CASRPAGGLDTQYF. CDR3 bases: TGTGCCAGCAGGCCGGCGGGGGGGCTTGATACGCAGTATTTT.

The chain uses TRBV18 and TRBJ2-5, with D maybe TRBD2 (7 bases). V was pared by 3 bases and J by 1 base, with 18 bases between. The CDR3 loop spans 17 amino acids. Germline CDR1 reads KGHSH; CDR2 reads LQKENI. The chain's CDR3 is CASSPPSRGRLQETQYF. DNA of the CDR3: TGTGCCAGCTCACCCCCCTCGCGGGGGCGCCTCCAAGAGACCCAGTACTTC. The variable domain in full, completed from reference TRBV18 and TRBJ2-5, reads NAGVMQNPRHLVRRRGQEARLRCSPMKGHSHVYWYRQLPEEGLKFMVYLQKENIIDESGMPKERFSAEFPKEGPSILRIQQVVRGDSAAYFCASSPPSRGRLQETQYFGPGTRLLVL.

The rearrangement links TRBV4-2 to TRBJ1-6; D is possibly TRBD1 (5 bases). The CDR3 spans 16 residues. Per the germline V gene, CDR1 is LGHNA and CDR2 is YNFKEQ. The V end was cut by 1 base, the J end by 7 bases, with 14 bases between. CDR3 coding DNA: TGTGCCAGCAGCCAAGCCACCGGGGCGCGGAATTCACCCCTCCACTTT. This gives the protein CASSQATGARNSPLHF.

This clone was seen only once. The chain uses TRBV11-3 and TRBJ2-2; D remains ambiguous. Germline V gene lookup returns CDR1 SGHNT and CDR2 YENEEA. This CDR3 is 12 amino acids long. Deletions cut 0 bases from V and 7 bases from J, with 3 bases between. The CDR3, as DNA: TGTGCCAGCAGCTTAGATGACGGGGAGCTGTTTTTT. Translated, it gives CASSLDDGELFF.

The chain couples TRBV6-5 to TRBJ2-7; no reliable D call. The CDR3 runs 12 residues. Trimming removed 6 bases at V and 2 bases at J, with 8 bases between. The germline V gene has CDR1 MNHEY and CDR2 SVGAGI. The CDR3 reads CASSLFPYEQYF. In nucleotides, the CDR3 is TGTGCCAGCAGCTTATTTCCCTACGAGCAGTACTTC.

V gene TRBV18 combines with J gene TRBJ1-3, with D uncertain. Germline V CDR1 and CDR2: KGHSH, LQKENI. This CDR3 contains 15 residues. Trimming took off 0 bases at V and 4 bases at J, with 10 bases between the two ends. The CDR3 DNA follows: TGTGCCAGCTCACCACCGTCGGTTGCCGGAAACACCATATATTTT. Protein sequence: CASSPPSVAGNTIYF.

The V gene is TRBV11-3, the J gene TRBJ2-7; 7 bases fit TRBD1. Looked up from germline, CDR1 is SGHNT and CDR2 is YENEEA. There are 14 residues in the CDR3. After removal of 5 bases from V and 5 bases from J, the junction contained 9 bases not matched to a gene. Here the CDR3 reads CASSGRDRSDEQYF. The CDR3 nucleotides read TGTGCCAGCAGCGGAAGGGACAGATCCGACGAGCAGTACTTC.

This clone was detected a few times. J is TRBJ1-5 and V is TRBV2; D gene unclear. With 7 bases removed from V and 4 bases from J, the gap between germline ends came to 20 bases. The CDR3 length is 16 residues. The germline V gene has CDR1 SNHLY and CDR2 FYNNEI. The CDR3 bases are TGTGCCAGCAACTCCCATATCGGACGGTCGAATCAGCCCCAGCATTTT. This gives the protein CASNSHIGRSNQPQHF.

V and J are TRBV4-3 and TRBJ2-1; D might be TRBD2 (6 bases). Between the trimmed V and J ends, which lost 3 bases and 5 bases, there was a span of 20 bases. CDR3 size: 17 residues. Germline CDR1 and CDR2: LGHNA and YSLEER. CDR3 in DNA: TGCGCCAGCAGCCATGGATCCCGGAGGGATTGGGACAATGAGCAGTTCTTC. Encoded protein: CASSHGSRRDWDNEQFF.

V and J are TRBV2 and TRBJ1-2; D might be TRBD1 (6 bases). The germline V gene has CDR1 SNHLY and CDR2 FYNNEI. V lost 5 bases and J 4 bases, leaving 14 bases between the germline ends. The CDR3 contains 14 residues. For the CDR3, the DNA is TGTGCCAGCAGTTTATCGCCGACAGGCTATGGCTACACCTTC. Amino acids: CASSLSPTGYGYTF.

The chain has TRBV27 and TRBJ2-5; D is unclear. The CDR3 runs to 12 residues. From germline, CDR1 is MNHEY and CDR2 SMNVEV (reference sequence). Trimming pared 2 bases from V and 4 bases from J, leaving 5 bases between. The CDR3 loop is CASSLMRETQYF. Written as DNA, the CDR3 is TGTGCCAGCAGTTTAATGCGAGAGACCCAGTACTTC.

This clone came up a few times. This chain connects TRBV6-5 to TRBJ1-2, with 9 bases that match TRBD1. Germline V gene data show CDR1 as MNHEY and CDR2 as SVGAGI. This CDR3 comprises 13 residues. V lost 2 bases and J lost 6; bases outside the gene matches: 1. This chain's CDR3 is CASSYGTGNGYTF. The CDR3, as DNA: TGTGCCAGCAGTTACGGGACAGGGAATGGCTACACCTTC.

This clone came up once. The chain recombines TRBV9 with TRBJ2-1; D remains ambiguous. The V and J ends lost 0 bases and 6 bases respectively, with 10 bases between them. The CDR3 totals 14 residues. Germline CDR1 is SGDLS and CDR2 is YYNGEE. CDR3 sequence (DNA): TGTGCCAGCAGCGTAGGGCCGGGCCGCAATGAGCAGTTCTTC. Its protein product is CASSVGPGRNEQFF.

Turning to this clone: A junction boundary mismatches the germline segment, possibly from a read error. The chain joins TRBV20-1 to TRBJ1-1; D unclear. The germline gives CDR1 DFQATT, CDR2 SNEGSKA (reference sequence). The CDR3 length is 11 residues. CDR3 protein: CSASLNTKAFF. The CDR3 coding sequence is TGCAGTGCTAGTCTGAACACTAAAGCTTTCTTT.

V is TRBV5-8 and J is TRBJ2-1; 10 bases are shared with TRBD1. This CDR3 spans 16 amino acids. The V gene's germline CDR1 is SGHTS and CDR2 YDEGEE. After removal of 3 bases from V and 9 bases from J, the junction contained 12 bases not matched to a gene. DNA of the CDR3: TGTGCCAGCAGCTCCTACGGGACAGGGGTTTATAGTGAGCAGTTCTTC. Translating it yields CASSSYGTGVYSEQFF.

V and J are TRBV2 and TRBJ1-3; D is undetermined. Trimming took off 2 bases at V and 2 bases at J, with 4 bases between the two ends. The CDR3 has 13 amino acids. Germline V gene data show CDR1 as SNHLY and CDR2 as FYNNEI. The DNA for the CDR3 is TGTGCCAGCAGTGAAAACCCTGGAAACACCATATATTTT. It is translated as CASSENPGNTIYF. Combining the CDR3 with reference TRBV2 and TRBJ1-3 gives the whole variable domain EPEVTQTPSHQVTQMGQEVILRCVPISNHLYFYWYRQILGQKVEFLVSFYNNEISEKSEIFDDQFSVERPDGSNFTLKIRSTKLEDSAMYFCASSENPGNTIYFGEGSWLTVV.

The rearrangement joins TRBV7-8 to TRBJ1-5, with TRBD1 matching 7 bases. The junction had 4 bases not matched to a gene; V was cut back by 1 base and J by 1 base. There are 16 residues in the CDR3. CDR1 is SGHVS, CDR2 FQNEAQ, per germline. As DNA, the CDR3 is TGTGCCAGCAGCTTAGGGACAGGAACGAGCAATCAGCCCCAGCATTTT. As protein: CASSLGTGTSNQPQHF.

This clone was detected only once. The V and J genes are TRBV6-5 and TRBJ2-7; D call uncertain. The CDR3 totals 13 residues. Trimming removed 5 bases at V and 6 bases at J, with 14 bases between. From germline, CDR1 is MNHEY and CDR2 SVGAGI. Here the CDR3 DNA reads TGTGCCAGCAGTCAAAAGGGCGGATTCGAGCAGTACTTC. It is translated as CASSQKGGFEQYF.

The chain couples TRBV9 to TRBJ1-1, with D tentatively TRBD1 (6 bases). V dropped 4 bases and J dropped 0 bases, with 13 bases sitting between them. In germline, CDR1 is SGDLS, CDR2 YYNGEE. The length of the CDR3 is 15 residues. The CDR3 protein is CASSPEGVMNTEAFF. DNA of the CDR3: TGTGCCAGCAGCCCGGAGGGGGTGATGAACACTGAAGCTTTCTTT.

The J gene is TRBJ1-2, the V gene TRBV19, with 7 bases lining up with TRBD1. CDR3 length: 17 residues. Germline loops: CDR1 LNHDA, CDR2 SQIVND (reference sequence). The V gene end was trimmed by 1 base and the J gene end by 3 bases; junction bases not matched to a gene: 11. In nucleotides, the CDR3 is TGTGCCAGTAGTATAGGGGTTGGCAGGGGGTACGACTATGGCTACACCTTC. Protein sequence: CASSIGVGRGYDYGYTF. Complete variable domain (other parts from reference TRBV19 and TRBJ1-2): DGGITQSPKYLFRKEGQNVTLSCEQNLNHDAMYWYRQDPGQGLRLIYYSQIVNDFQKGDIAEGYSVSREKKESFPLTVTSAQKNPTAFYLCASSIGVGRGYDYGYTFGSGTRLTVV.

The chain combines TRBV4-3 with TRBJ2-2; D is unresolved. The ends were cut back, 4 bases at V and 6 bases at J, with 6 bases in the middle. CDR1 LGHNA and CDR2 YSLEER come from the germline V gene. The CDR3 contains 12 residues. CDR3 in DNA: TGCGCCAGCAGCCTTAGGGCCGGGGAGCTGTTTTTT. It translates to CASSLRAGELFF.

The CDR3 nucleotides read TGTGCCAGCAGCTTGCAATGGGGGGGAGACTATGGCTACACCTTC. The encoded protein is CASSLQWGGDYGYTF. The V and J genes are TRBV5-4 and TRBJ1-2; D may be TRBD1 (5 bases). The germline V gene has CDR1 SGHNT and CDR2 YYREEE (reference sequence). V gave up 1 base and J gave up 3 bases, with 13 bases separating them. There are 15 residues in the CDR3.

The rearrangement links TRBV7-9 to TRBJ2-7, with unresolved D. This CDR3 comprises 12 residues. Between the trimmed V and J ends, which lost 6 bases and 1 base, there was a span of 7 bases. The germline gives CDR1 SEHNR, CDR2 FQNEAQ (reference sequence). CDR3 nucleotide sequence: TGTGCCAGCAGTTCCCTTTCCTACGAGCAGTACTTC. Its protein is CASSSLSYEQYF.